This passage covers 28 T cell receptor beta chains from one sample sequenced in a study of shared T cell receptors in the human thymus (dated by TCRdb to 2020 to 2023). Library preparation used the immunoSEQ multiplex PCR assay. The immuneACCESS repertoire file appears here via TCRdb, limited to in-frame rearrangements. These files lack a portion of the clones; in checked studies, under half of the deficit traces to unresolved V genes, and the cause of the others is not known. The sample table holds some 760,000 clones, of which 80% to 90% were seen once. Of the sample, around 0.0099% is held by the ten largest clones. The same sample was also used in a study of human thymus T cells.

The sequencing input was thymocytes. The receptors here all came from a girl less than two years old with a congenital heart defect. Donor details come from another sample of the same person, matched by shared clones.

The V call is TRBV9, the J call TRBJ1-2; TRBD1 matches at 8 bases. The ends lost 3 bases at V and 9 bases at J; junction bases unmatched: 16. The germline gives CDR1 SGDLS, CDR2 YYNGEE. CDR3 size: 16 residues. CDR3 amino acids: CASSARTGNRFERYTF. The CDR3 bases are TGTGCCAGCAGCGCACGGACAGGGAACCGGTTTGAGCGCTACACCTTC.

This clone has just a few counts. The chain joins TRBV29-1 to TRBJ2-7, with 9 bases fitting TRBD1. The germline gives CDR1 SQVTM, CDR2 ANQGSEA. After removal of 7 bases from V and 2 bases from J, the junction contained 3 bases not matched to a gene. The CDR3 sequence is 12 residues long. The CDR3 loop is CSARQGAYEQYF. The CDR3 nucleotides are TGCAGCGCCCGACAGGGGGCCTACGAGCAGTACTTC.

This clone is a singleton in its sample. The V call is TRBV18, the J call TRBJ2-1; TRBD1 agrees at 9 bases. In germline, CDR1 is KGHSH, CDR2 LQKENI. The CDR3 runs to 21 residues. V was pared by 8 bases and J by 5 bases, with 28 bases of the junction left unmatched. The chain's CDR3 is CASTKTGTGNLGGGPHNEQFF. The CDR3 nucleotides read TGTGCCAGCACGAAAACCGGGACAGGGAATTTAGGGGGGGGGCCCCACAATGAGCAGTTCTTC.

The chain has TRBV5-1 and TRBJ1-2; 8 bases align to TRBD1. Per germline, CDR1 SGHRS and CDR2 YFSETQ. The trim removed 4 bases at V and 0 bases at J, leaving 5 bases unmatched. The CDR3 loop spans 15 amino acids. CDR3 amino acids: CASSLPTGANYGYTF. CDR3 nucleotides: TGCGCCAGCAGCCTACCGACAGGGGCTAACTATGGCTACACCTTC.

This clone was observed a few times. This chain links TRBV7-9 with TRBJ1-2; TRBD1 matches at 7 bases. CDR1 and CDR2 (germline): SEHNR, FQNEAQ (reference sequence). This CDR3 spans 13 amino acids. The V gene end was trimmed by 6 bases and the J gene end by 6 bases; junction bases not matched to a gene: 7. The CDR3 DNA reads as TGTGCCAGCAGTTCAACAGGGGTCGATGGCTACACCTTC. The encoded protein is CASSSTGVDGYTF.

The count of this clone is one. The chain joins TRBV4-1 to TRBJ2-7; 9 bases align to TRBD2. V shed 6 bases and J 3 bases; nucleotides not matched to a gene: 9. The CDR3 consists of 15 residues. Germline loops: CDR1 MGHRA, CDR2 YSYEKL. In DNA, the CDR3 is TGCGCCAGCAGTCGCGGGGGGGCCGGGCACTACGAGCAGTACTTC. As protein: CASSRGGAGHYEQYF.

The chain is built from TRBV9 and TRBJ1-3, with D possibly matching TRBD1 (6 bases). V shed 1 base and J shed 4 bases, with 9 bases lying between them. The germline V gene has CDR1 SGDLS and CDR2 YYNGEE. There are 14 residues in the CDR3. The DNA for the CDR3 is TGTGCCAGCAGCGTAACAGGGTCCGGAAACACCATATATTTT. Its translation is CASSVTGSGNTIYF.

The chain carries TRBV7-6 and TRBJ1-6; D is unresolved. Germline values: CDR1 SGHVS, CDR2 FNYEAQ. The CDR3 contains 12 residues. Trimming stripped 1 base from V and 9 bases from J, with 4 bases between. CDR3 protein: CASSLGGSPLHF. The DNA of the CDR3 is TGTGCCAGCAGCTTAGGAGGTTCACCCCTCCACTTT.

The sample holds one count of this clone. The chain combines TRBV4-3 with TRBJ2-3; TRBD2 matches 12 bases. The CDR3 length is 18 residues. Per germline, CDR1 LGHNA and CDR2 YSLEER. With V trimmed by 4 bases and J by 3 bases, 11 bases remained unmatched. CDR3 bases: TGCGCCAGCAGCCGCCGACTAGCGGGGGTCATGGGGACAGATACGCAGTATTTT. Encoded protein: CASSRRLAGVMGTDTQYF.

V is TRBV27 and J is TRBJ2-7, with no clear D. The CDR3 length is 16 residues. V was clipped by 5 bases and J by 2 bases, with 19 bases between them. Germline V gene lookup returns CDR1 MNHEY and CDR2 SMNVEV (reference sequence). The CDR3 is CASSPLSTYKAYEQYF. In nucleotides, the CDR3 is TGTGCCAGCAGTCCACTATCGACTTATAAAGCCTACGAGCAGTACTTC.

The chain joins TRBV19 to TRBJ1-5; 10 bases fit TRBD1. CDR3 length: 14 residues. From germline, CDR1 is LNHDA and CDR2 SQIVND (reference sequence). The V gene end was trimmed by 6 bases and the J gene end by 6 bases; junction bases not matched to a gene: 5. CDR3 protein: CASSVTGGIQPQHF. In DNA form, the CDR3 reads TGTGCCAGTAGCGTGACAGGGGGCATTCAGCCCCAGCATTTT. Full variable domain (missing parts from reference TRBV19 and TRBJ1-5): DGGITQSPKYLFRKEGQNVTLSCEQNLNHDAMYWYRQDPGQGLRLIYYSQIVNDFQKGDIAEGYSVSREKKESFPLTVTSAQKNPTAFYLCASSVTGGIQPQHFGDGTRLSIL.

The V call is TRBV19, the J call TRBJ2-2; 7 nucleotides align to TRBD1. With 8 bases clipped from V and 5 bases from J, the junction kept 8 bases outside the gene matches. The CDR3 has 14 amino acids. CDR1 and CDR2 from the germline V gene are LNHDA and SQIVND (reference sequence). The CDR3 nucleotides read TGTGCCAGTTCCGGGACAGATCTTACCGGGGAGCTGTTTTTT. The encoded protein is CASSGTDLTGELFF.

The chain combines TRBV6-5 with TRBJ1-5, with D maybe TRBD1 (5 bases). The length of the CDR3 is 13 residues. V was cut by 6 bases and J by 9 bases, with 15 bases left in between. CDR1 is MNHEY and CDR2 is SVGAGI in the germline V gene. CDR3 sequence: CASSPTALTPQHF. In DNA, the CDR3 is TGTGCCAGCAGCCCGACAGCCCTGACGCCCCAGCATTTT.

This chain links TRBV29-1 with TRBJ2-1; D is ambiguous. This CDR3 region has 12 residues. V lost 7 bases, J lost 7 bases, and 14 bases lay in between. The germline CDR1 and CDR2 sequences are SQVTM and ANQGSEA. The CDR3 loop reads CSADVLGNEQFF. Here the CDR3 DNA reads TGCAGCGCTGACGTCCTCGGGAATGAGCAGTTCTTC.

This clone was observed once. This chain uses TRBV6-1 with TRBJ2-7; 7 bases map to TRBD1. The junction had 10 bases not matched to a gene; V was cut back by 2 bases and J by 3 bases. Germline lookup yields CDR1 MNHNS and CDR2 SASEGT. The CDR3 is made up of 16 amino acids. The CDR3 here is CASSERLPGQNYEQYF. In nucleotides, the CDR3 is TGTGCCAGCAGTGAAAGGTTACCGGGACAGAACTACGAGCAGTACTTC.

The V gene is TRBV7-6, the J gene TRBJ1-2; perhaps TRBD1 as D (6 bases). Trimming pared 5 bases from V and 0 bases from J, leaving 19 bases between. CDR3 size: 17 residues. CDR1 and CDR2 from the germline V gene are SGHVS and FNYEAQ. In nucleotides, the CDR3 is TGTGCCAGCAGCCTAGATAGTGACAGGCACACTAACTATGGCTACACCTTC. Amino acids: CASSLDSDRHTNYGYTF.

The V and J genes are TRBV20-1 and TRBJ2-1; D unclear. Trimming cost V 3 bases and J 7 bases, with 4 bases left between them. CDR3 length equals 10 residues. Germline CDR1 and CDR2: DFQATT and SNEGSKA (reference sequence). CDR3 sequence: CSARRNEQFF. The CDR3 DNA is TGCAGTGCTAGGAGGAATGAGCAGTTCTTC.

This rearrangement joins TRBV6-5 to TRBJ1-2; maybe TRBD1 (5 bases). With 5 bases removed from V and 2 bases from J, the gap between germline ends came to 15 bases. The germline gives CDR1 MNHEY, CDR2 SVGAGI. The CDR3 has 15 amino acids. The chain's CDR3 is CASSKPDSLNYGYTF. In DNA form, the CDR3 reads TGTGCCAGCAGTAAACCCGACAGCCTAAACTATGGCTACACCTTC.

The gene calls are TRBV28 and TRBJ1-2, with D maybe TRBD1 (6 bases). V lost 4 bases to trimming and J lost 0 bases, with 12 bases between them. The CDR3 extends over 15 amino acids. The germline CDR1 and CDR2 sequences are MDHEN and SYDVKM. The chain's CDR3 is CASSSPRTANYGYTF. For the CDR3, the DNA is TGTGCCAGCAGTTCCCCGAGGACAGCTAACTATGGCTACACCTTC.

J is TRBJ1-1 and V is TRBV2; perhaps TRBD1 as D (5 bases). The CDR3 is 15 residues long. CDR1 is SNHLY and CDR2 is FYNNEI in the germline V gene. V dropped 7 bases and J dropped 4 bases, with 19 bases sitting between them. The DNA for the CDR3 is TGTGCCAGCACCGGGAGGGGTGTGGGGAGCACTGAAGCTTTCTTT. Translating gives CASTGRGVGSTEAFF.

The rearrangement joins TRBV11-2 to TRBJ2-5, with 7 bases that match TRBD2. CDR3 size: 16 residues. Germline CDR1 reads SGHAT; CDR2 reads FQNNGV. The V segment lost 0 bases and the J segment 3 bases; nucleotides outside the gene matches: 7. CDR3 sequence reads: CASSLDVAGVEETQYF. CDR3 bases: TGTGCCAGCAGCTTAGACGTTGCGGGGGTCGAAGAGACCCAGTACTTC.

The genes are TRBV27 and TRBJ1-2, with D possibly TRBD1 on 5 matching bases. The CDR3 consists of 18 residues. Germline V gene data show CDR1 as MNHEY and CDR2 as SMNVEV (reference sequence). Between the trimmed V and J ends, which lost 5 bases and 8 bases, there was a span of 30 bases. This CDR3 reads CASSSGYQRDGPGEGYTF. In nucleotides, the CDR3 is TGTGCCAGCAGTAGCGGATATCAAAGGGACGGACCGGGGGAAGGCTACACCTTC.

The CDR3 region is CASSQDKAGPFNSPLHF. Here the CDR3 DNA reads TGCGCCAGCAGCCAAGATAAGGCAGGGCCTTTTAATTCACCCCTCCACTTT. The rearrangement links TRBV4-3 to TRBJ1-6, with a tentative D call TRBD1 (5 bases). The CDR3 sequence is 17 residues long. CDR1 and CDR2 (germline): LGHNA, YSLEER. V lost 0 bases to trimming and J lost 6 bases, with 15 bases between them.

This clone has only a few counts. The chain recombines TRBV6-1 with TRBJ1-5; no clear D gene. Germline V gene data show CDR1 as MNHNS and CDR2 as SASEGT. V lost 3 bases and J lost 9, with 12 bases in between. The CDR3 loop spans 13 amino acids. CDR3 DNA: TGTGCCAGCAGTGACGCACCTAGTCGGCCCCAGCATTTT. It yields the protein CASSDAPSRPQHF.

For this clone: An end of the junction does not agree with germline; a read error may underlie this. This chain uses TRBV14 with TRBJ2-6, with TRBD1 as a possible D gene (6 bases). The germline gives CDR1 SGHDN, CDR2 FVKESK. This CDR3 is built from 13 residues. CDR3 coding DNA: TGTGCCAGCAGACAGGGACCGGCCAACGCCCTGACTTTC. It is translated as CASRQGPANALTF. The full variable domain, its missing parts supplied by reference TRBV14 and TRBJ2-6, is EAGVTQFPSHSVIEKGQTVTLRCDPISGHDNLYWYRRVMGKEIKFLLHFVKESKQDESGMPNNRFLAERTGGTYSTLKVQPAELEDSGVYFCASRQGPANALTFGAGSRLTVL.

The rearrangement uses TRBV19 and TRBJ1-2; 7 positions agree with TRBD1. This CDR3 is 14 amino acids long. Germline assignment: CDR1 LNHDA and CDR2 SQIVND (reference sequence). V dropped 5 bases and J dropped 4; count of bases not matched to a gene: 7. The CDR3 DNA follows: TGTGCCAGTAGTCCGACAGGGAATGGCTATGGCTACACCTTC. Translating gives CASSPTGNGYGYTF.

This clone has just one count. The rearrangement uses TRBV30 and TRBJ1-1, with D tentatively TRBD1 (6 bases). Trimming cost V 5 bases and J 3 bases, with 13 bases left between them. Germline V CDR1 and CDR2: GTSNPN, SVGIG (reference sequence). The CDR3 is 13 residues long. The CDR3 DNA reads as TGTGCCTGGTTTTCGGCAGGGGACACTGAAGCTTTCTTT. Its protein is CAWFSAGDTEAFF.

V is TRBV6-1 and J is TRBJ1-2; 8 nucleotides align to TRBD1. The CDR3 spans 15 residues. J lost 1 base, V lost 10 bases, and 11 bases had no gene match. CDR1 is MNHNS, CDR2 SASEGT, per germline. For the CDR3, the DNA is TGTGCCACCAAAGCCAGGGGGCGCGTTAACTATGGCTACACCTTC. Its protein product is CATKARGRVNYGYTF.